This T cell receptor (beta chain) appears in the sequencing data of a study of blood T cells in healthy people across ages. Individuals who donated were healthy Caucasians from Russia aged 6 to 90. Alongside a J-beta primer mix, a sample-barcoded 5' primer served in a second PCR lasting about 7 to 11 cycles. TCRdb recomputed calls from the 5' RACE reads with MiXCR, one row per CDR3 protein. This sample has roughly 680,000 distinct CDR3 sequences; over 45% occur once, and the top ten carry roughly a third. Broader study findings: Strongly correlated with naive T cell percentage was TCR beta diversity.

Per the germline V gene, CDR1 is MNHEY and CDR2 is SVGEGT. V was trimmed by 2 bases and J by 6 bases, leaving 11 bases between them. This CDR3 contains 14 residues. On this clonotype: What it recognizes is unknown.

This TCR derives from a woman aged 55-69 years in good health. V gene TRBV6-2 or TRBV6-3 combines with J gene TRBJ2-1; unclear D gene. Sequencing input: blood. The DNA of the CDR3 is TGTGCCAGCAGTTACGCAAGCCCCCGCAATGAGCAGTTCTTC. It is translated as CASSYASPRNEQFF.